These 3 T cell receptor beta chains were all obtained from the same sample, sequenced in a study of T cell repertoires in cytomegalovirus infection (dated by TCRdb to 2018 to 2020). Sequencing was performed on an Illumina HiSeq 1500. The public reads were reanalyzed by TCRdb: fastp trimming at Q25, MiXCR alignment, in-frame beta chains only. Identical CDR3 protein sequences are pooled into one entry, listed with their most common genes and DNA. The sample data list approximately 750,000 distinct CDR3 sequences, and less than 40% of these were observed just once. More than 2.5% of the sample is in the top ten clones. The sample taken for sequencing was PBMCs. The receptors stem from a human donor in good health (CMV status not recorded). Some clones in this sample may be carry-over from other donors' samples.

Note on this clonotype: This may be a read error, as it is one base from a much larger clone. The chain joins TRBV7-3 to TRBJ1-6; D not certain. Germline lookup yields CDR1 SGHTA and CDR2 FQGTGA. There are 15 residues in the CDR3. The chain's CDR3 is CASSLEGRANSPLQF. The DNA of the CDR3 is TGTGCCAGCAGCTTAGAAGGGCGGGCGAATTCACCCCTCCAATTT. The entire variable domain, with the rest obtained from reference TRBV7-3 and TRBJ1-6, is as follows: GAGVSQTPSNKVTEKGKYVELRCDPISGHTALYWYRQSLGQGPEFLIYFQGTGAADDSGLPNDRFFAVRPEGSVSTLKIQRTERGDSAVYLCASSLEGRANSPLQFGNGTRLTVT.

Details on this clonotype: The CDR3 ends on some other residue instead of the conserved phenylalanine or tryptophan, so this is likely a read error. The chain combines TRBV7-3 with TRBJ1-4; TRBD1 matches at 8 bases. There are 17 residues in the CDR3. Looked up from germline, CDR1 is SGHTA and CDR2 is FQGTGA. DNA of the CDR3: TGTTCCAGCAGCCCCGGACAGGGAGGAGGAACTAATGAAAAACTGTTTCTT. Its translation: CSSSPGQGGGTNEKLFL.

This clonotype was seen a single time. This chain joins TRBV28 and TRBJ1-5, with 9 nucleotides matching TRBD1. Trimming at V came to 3 bases and at J to 11 bases, leaving 14 bases not matched to a gene. Germline CDR1 reads MDHEN; CDR2 reads SYDVKM. The CDR3 consists of 16 residues. The CDR3 DNA reads as TGTGCCAGCAGTTTGGCGGGGACAGGGAGCGGGCATTCCCAGCATTTT. Its protein product is CASSLAGTGSGHSQHF.